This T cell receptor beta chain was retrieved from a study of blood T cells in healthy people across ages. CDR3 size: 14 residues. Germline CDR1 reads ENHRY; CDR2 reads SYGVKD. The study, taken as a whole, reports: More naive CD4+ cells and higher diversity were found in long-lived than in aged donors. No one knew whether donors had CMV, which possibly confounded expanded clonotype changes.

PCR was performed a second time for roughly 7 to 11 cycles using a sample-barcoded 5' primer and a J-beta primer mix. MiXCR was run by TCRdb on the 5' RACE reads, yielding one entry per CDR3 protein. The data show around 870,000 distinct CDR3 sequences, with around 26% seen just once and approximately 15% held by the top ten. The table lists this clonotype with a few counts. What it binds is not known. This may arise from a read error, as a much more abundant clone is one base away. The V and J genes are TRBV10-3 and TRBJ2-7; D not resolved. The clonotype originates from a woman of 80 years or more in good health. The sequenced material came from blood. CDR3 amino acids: CAIREFGQSYEQYF. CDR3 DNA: TGTGCCATCAGGGAGTTTGGCCAGTCCTACGAGCAGTACTTC.